Listed below are T cell receptor beta chains from one sample, sequenced in a study of blood T cell repertoires in COVID-19. Clones were read by immunoSEQ multiplex PCR, and TCRdb kept only the in-frame ones, dropping some. The table shows 100,000 to 150,000 clones, with approximately 80% occurring only once. The sample was peripheral blood. These receptors came from a woman between 45 and 60 years old with acute or convalescent COVID-19. Both conserved end residues are trimmed from each CDR3.

TRBV10-1,TRBJ2-7,ASSESGGPNV
TRBV18,TRBJ2-5,ASSPNRETQY
TRBV3-1/TRBV3-2,TRBJ2-6,ASSQNSPGANVLT
TRBV30,TRBJ2-3,AWGTALRNTQY
TRBV2,TRBJ2-2,ASSESRGVGTGELF
TRBV7-2,TRBJ2-7,ASSFTGAYYEQY
TRBV28,TRBJ1-1,ASSSTGGRTEAF
TRBV9,TRBJ1-6,ASSVVAEGHANSPLH
TRBV18,TRBJ1-1,ASSLRQASMNTEAF
TRBV2,TRBJ1-4,ASSLNQGAGGEKLF
TRBV12-3/TRBV12-4,TRBJ1-1,ASSLDMNTEAF
TRBV5-1,TRBJ2-7,ASSSGRTATYEQY
TRBV5-1,TRBJ1-2,ASSLRQGSFLTHGYT
TRBV7-9,TRBJ2-7,ASSTRDKPYEQY
TRBV25-1,TRBJ1-1,ASSAGHFFNTEAF
TRBV3-1/TRBV3-2,TRBJ2-1,ASSLAGGSYNEQF
TRBV30,TRBJ2-7,AWSAQGEQY
TRBV18,TRBJ2-5,ASSPFLQETQY
TRBV7-9,TRBJ1-4,ASTTWVGQGREKLF
TRBV27,TRBJ2-5,ASSFTRLAGVETQY
TRBV19,TRBJ1-3,ASSNGDSEGNTIY
TRBV5-4,TRBJ2-3,ALSLGLAGVADTQY
TRBV6-5,TRBJ1-1,ASSYSSLRVNTEAF
TRBV7-7,TRBJ2-1,ASSLVASNEQF
TRBV6-5,TRBJ1-4,ASFLTGEKLF
TRBV28,TRBJ2-2,ASSTTGGTGELF
TRBV30,TRBJ1-6,AWSVPQGLSPLH
TRBV10-2,TRBJ2-7,ASRKGGPDYEQY
TRBV19,TRBJ1-4,ASSIWSVTNEKLF
TRBV5-8,TRBJ2-1,ASSLGLAGSGDEQF
TRBV29-1,TRBJ2-7,SVQAPATYEQY
TRBV5-1,TRBJ2-7,ASSGTTGIIHEQY
TRBV5-5,TRBJ2-1,ASRLADGSGYNEQF
TRBV7-9,TRBJ1-3,ASTEAGIAGNTIY
TRBV5-1,TRBJ1-1,ASRVGTNTEAF
TRBV30,TRBJ2-2,AWSIQGASGELF
TRBV19,TRBJ2-4,ASSIPRGVGNIQY
TRBV7-8,TRBJ1-2,ASSLYSNYGYT
TRBV21-1,TRBJ2-7,ASSKDCGTATYEQY
TRBV29-1,TRBJ2-7,SVGAGGSYEQY
TRBV9,TRBJ2-2,ASSVGSGNTGELF
TRBV28,TRBJ2-5,ATTLDSSKTQY
TRBV15,TRBJ2-5,ATSRTSSQETQY
TRBV10-3,TRBJ1-1,AIAREISTEAF
TRBV5-4,TRBJ2-1,ASSLSTHNEQF
TRBV6-2/TRBV6-3,TRBJ2-1,ASSSPGLAGESSYNEQF
TRBV13,TRBJ2-7,ASSSTDHSGSQDEQY
TRBV19,TRBJ1-5,ASTIRDRGRVQPQH
TRBV5-1,TRBJ2-5,ALTAEGTCQETQY
TRBV5-6,TRBJ1-5,ASSRRGVGNQPQH
TRBV12-2,TRBJ1-3,ASRLHRGPGNTIY
TRBV6-2/TRBV6-3,TRBJ1-4,ASSYMKQLTSEKLF
TRBV29-1,TRBJ2-7,SVLRTTYEQY
TRBV11-2,TRBJ2-2,ASSLAAGELF
TRBV5-4,TRBJ2-7,ASRLDRISGEQY
TRBV25-1,TRBJ2-1,ASSARMAWGVSYNEQF